This T cell receptor (beta chain) was captured in a study of CXCR3 chemokines and chemotherapy response in bladder cancer. Germline CDR1 LNHDA, CDR2 SQIVND (reference sequence). The CDR3 is made up of 14 amino acids. The V and J ends lost 7 bases and 1 base, in that order; junction bases with no gene match: 5. TCRdb re-derived calls from the PCR reads in MiXCR, one entry per CDR3 protein. The repertoire has 1,000 to 1,300 distinct CDR3 sequences, roughly 19% of them found once; the top ten carry less than 20%. The chain carries TRBV19 and TRBJ1-1; 8 bases line up with TRBD1. This sample was obtained from a patient whose treatment included neoadjuvant chemotherapy. The receptor was derived from a human donor with bladder cancer that responded to neoadjuvant chemotherapy. The CDR3 reads CASIRGRENTEAFF. DNA of the CDR3: TGTGCCAGTATCAGGGGGCGGGAGAACACTGAAGCTTTCTTT.